This T cell receptor (beta chain) was documented in a study of blood T cell repertoires in COVID-19 (dated by TCRdb to about 2020). As for the study more broadly: Samples from collaborators originated in the United States, Italy and Spain and spanned both the acute and convalescent phases of COVID-19. The prospective study material was composed of cDNA or gDNA derived from T cells, B-cell-depleted T cells, or PBMCs. Subjects who had been exposed to COVID-19, were actively infected with it, or had recovered from it provided the deeply sampled blood TCRbeta repertoires that made up the dataset. The repertoires were released in a freely available public database intended as a resource for research on the immune response to SARS-CoV-2. Samples were obtained from the ongoing ImmuneRACE study (first 160 participants) and from roughly 1,300 subjects provided by 6 global collaborators. A de-identified subject ID, COVID-19 status, age in years and sex were almost always included in the sample metadata. Where available, HLA class I and class II types were taken from metadata supplied by the sample provider and were not determined by assay-based typing. General findings and caveats noted by the study authors: The quantity of clinical and demographic metadata differed by source and by participant and was supplied without curation.

TCRbeta CDR3 regions were amplified from genomic DNA using the immunoSEQ Assay, a bias-controlled multiplex PCR. On the authors' methods: The number of nucleated cells in each sample was estimated from the amplification of reference gene primers within the assay. To quantify the absolute abundance of each unique TCRbeta CDR3 rearrangement, sequence reads were collapsed and filtered. For each sample, productive Simpson clonality was calculated by taking the square root of Simpson's diversity index across productive rearrangements. TCRdb took this table from immuneACCESS and kept in-frame rearrangements with V and J called. Such tables lack part of the clones; where checked against another copy, unresolved V genes explain under half of the gap, and the rest is unexplained. For V, J and clone size, that table is used; D and trimming come from the DNA. In this sample the table shows fewer than 80,000 clones, almost 90% of which occur a single time. The ten largest clones capture roughly 4.8% of the sample.

The collaborating institutions used their own protocols to collect whole blood in K2EDTA tubes. For TCRbeta analysis, collaborator samples were shipped as frozen whole blood, as isolated PBMCs, or as DNA extracted from either sample type. Remarks on this clone: The clone's antigen remains unknown. No much larger clone exists at a distance of one base, and base qualities are not known.

CDR1 and CDR2, looked up from the germline V gene (reference sequence), are MNHNY and SVGAGI. V lost 5 bases and J lost 8 bases, and the count of bases not matched to a germline gene is 9. Its CDR3 holds 14 amino acids, cysteine through phenylalanine. Only the CDR3 DNA stays, 42 bases, in frame from base 1. This chain joins TRBV6-6 to TRBJ1-2, with 9 central nucleotides matching TRBD1. This TCR came from a man aged 45-65 years with acute or convalescent COVID-19. The source material was peripheral blood. The base sequence is TGTGCCAGCAGTCGACAGGGACAGGGAGGCGGCTACACCTTC. This translates into CASSRQGQGGGYTF.